Given below is one TCR beta chain in context. Its antigen is unknown. Use of 60 Vbeta and 13 Jbeta primers characterized the PCR. Repertoires were generated with immunoSEQ multiplex PCR, while TCRdb's copy carries only in-frame clones and drops some. The table includes about 240,000 clones, about 86% detected once. The data originate from a study of cytomegalovirus exposure and HLA in healthy donors. As for the study in general: An early release of data contained 70 million to 95 million unique TCRs, which came from HLA-typed donors. Regarding the study as a whole: Earlier analysis looked at TCR beta V segments, and most were productive about 90% or about 30% of the time. Other equally common chains were less clonally expanded than HLA-associated TCR beta chains, a later analysis showed.

The CDR3 is 17 residues long. From germline, CDR1 is MGHRA and CDR2 YSYEKL. The ends were cut back, 1 base at V and 1 base at J, with 11 bases in the middle. Specimen: PBMCs. This receptor was taken from a woman aged 55-69 years in good health and CMV-seropositive. The rearrangement joins TRBV4-1 to TRBJ2-6; tentatively, D is TRBD1 (6 bases). DNA of the CDR3: TGCGCCAGCAGCCAAGGGCCACAGGGATCTGGGGCCAACGTCCTGACTTTC. Amino acid sequence: CASSQGPQGSGANVLTF.